These 32 T cell receptor beta chains share one sample of origin, sequenced in a study of T cells in localized non-small cell lung cancer. The assay was immunoSEQ multiplex PCR, and TCRdb's table has in-frame clones only and misses some. Here the sample spans tens of thousands of clones, around nine tenths being singletons. Specimen: peripheral blood, collected before any cancer treatment. These receptors came from a woman between 35 and 70 years old with stage I lung adenocarcinoma.

V usage is TRBV5-4 and J usage is TRBJ2-3; no firm D call. V was clipped by 4 bases and J by 3 bases, with 9 bases between them. The CDR3 runs 13 residues. Germline lookup yields CDR1 SGHNT and CDR2 YYREEE (reference sequence). This chain's CDR3 is CASSHQTTDTQYF. As DNA, the CDR3 is TGTGCCAGCAGCCACCAAACTACAGATACGCAGTATTTT.

This clone was picked up one time. The rearrangement uses TRBV2 and TRBJ2-7; D is undetermined. CDR3 length: 13 residues. Deletions cut 6 bases from V and 7 bases from J, with 16 bases between. Germline CDR1 is SNHLY and CDR2 is FYNNEI. The CDR3 sequence is CASSGSNELEQYF. In nucleotides, the CDR3 is TGTGCCAGCAGCGGTTCGAACGAGCTTGAGCAGTACTTC. Full variable domain (outside the CDR3, taken from reference TRBV2 and TRBJ2-7): EPEVTQTPSHQVTQMGQEVILRCVPISNHLYFYWYRQILGQKVEFLVSFYNNEISEKSEIFDDQFSVERPDGSNFTLKIRSTKLEDSAMYFCASSGSNELEQYFGPGTRLTVT.

This clone came up once. The genes are TRBV18 and TRBJ2-7; D gene uncertain. This CDR3 has 13 residues. With 2 bases removed from V and 2 bases from J, the gap between germline ends came to 7 bases. Germline loops: CDR1 KGHSH, CDR2 LQKENI. CDR3 sequence reads: CASSPGSAYEQYF. DNA for the CDR3: TGTGCCAGCTCACCAGGCAGCGCCTACGAGCAGTACTTC.

The chain has TRBV28 and TRBJ2-3; unclear D gene. Germline CDR1 is MDHEN and CDR2 is SYDVKM. V lost 4 bases to trimming and J lost 3 bases, with 5 bases between them. The CDR3 extends over 12 amino acids. CDR3 sequence reads: CASSSPTDTQYF. CDR3 sequence (DNA): TGTGCCAGCAGTTCCCCAACAGATACGCAGTATTTT.

This clone was seen a single time. The J gene is TRBJ2-1, the V gene TRBV7-9; maybe TRBD2 (7 bases). The germline V gene encodes CDR1 SEHNR and CDR2 FQNEAQ (reference sequence). Trimming stripped 1 base from V and 5 bases from J, with 18 bases between. The CDR3 loop spans 17 amino acids. The CDR3 region has the DNA TGTGCCAGCAGCTTAGACCCCCCGGGGGGCCTGGACAATGAGCAGTTCTTC. Translating gives CASSLDPPGGLDNEQFF.

The chain combines TRBV6-1 with TRBJ1-3, with D unresolved. Deletions cut 3 bases from V and 2 bases from J, with 11 bases between. This CDR3 is 15 amino acids long. CDR1 and CDR2 (germline): MNHNS, SASEGT. In DNA form, the CDR3 reads TGTGCCAGCAGTGATTATAGTACTACTGGAAACACCATATATTTT. Translation: CASSDYSTTGNTIYF.

This clone was seen only a few times. V is TRBV11-2 and J is TRBJ1-6, with D uncertain. The V end lost 7 bases, the J end lost 14 bases, and 12 bases lay between the germline ends. In germline, CDR1 is SGHAT, CDR2 FQNNGV. The CDR3 covers 11 residues. The DNA of the CDR3 is TGTGCCAGCACCTCGCGGCGGGCCCTCCACTTT. Translating it yields CASTSRRALHF.

V and J are TRBV5-1 and TRBJ2-3; D possibly uses TRBD1 or TRBD2 (5 bases each). Trimming stripped 2 bases from V and 6 bases from J, with 22 bases between. This CDR3 spans 17 amino acids. The germline CDR1 and CDR2 sequences are SGHRS and YFSETQ. The CDR3 spells CASSLGTGTGLSDTQYF. CDR3 nucleotides: TGCGCCAGCAGCTTAGGGACCGGTACAGGCCTTTCCGATACGCAGTATTTT.

This rearrangement joins TRBV5-4 to TRBJ2-7, with D maybe TRBD2 (5 bases). CDR1 is SGHNT, CDR2 YYREEE, per germline (reference sequence). The CDR3 contains 13 residues. Trimming left V 0 bases short and J 8 bases short, with 12 bases between. The CDR3 loop reads CASSLVPRDQQYF. The CDR3 nucleotides read TGTGCCAGCAGCTTGGTTCCCCGGGATCAGCAGTACTTC. Based on the CDR3 plus reference TRBV5-4 and TRBJ2-7, the full variable domain is ETGVTQSPTHLIKTRGQQVTLRCSSQSGHNTVSWYQQALGQGPQFIFQYYREEENGRGNFPPRFSGLQFPNYSSELNVNALELDDSALYLCASSLVPRDQQYFGPGTRLTVT.

The chain employs TRBV7-9 and TRBJ1-2; possibly TRBD1 for D (5 bases). This CDR3 contains 12 residues. V lost 5 bases and J lost 12, with 16 bases in between. In germline, CDR1 is SEHNR, CDR2 FQNEAQ (reference sequence). The CDR3 DNA is TGTGCCAGCAGCCTCATGGGGACTTTCCACACCTTC. This gives the protein CASSLMGTFHTF.

The chain combines TRBV10-1 with TRBJ1-1; D might be TRBD1 (6 bases). Germline V lookup: CDR1 WNHNN, CDR2 SYGVQD (reference sequence). The CDR3 is 15 residues long. Trimming stripped 0 bases from V and 3 bases from J, with 11 bases between. Here the CDR3 DNA reads TGCGCCAGCAGTGAGTCGGGGGCGCGGGACACTGAAGCTTTCTTT. Its protein is CASSESGARDTEAFF.

The chain joins TRBV6-6 to TRBJ2-5, with D possibly being TRBD1 (5 bases). CDR1 and CDR2 (germline): MNHNY, SVGAGI (reference sequence). V was trimmed by 6 bases and J by 4 bases, leaving 21 bases between them. There are 16 residues in the CDR3. For the CDR3, the DNA is TGTGCCAGCAGCCCCCCGTGGCAGGCTGGGGCAGAGACCCAGTACTTC. It specifies CASSPPWQAGAETQYF.

V is TRBV7-8 and J is TRBJ2-5; 9 bases fit TRBD2. The length of the CDR3 is 16 residues. Trimming removed 0 bases from V and 5 bases from J; junction bases left unmatched: 7. Germline V gene data show CDR1 as SGHVS and CDR2 as FQNEAQ. This CDR3 reads CASSLARGGALETQYF. The CDR3 nucleotides are TGTGCCAGCAGCTTAGCTCGCGGGGGGGCTTTGGAGACCCAGTACTTC.

The V call is TRBV7-2, the J call TRBJ1-1; TRBD1 is a possible D gene (6 bases). The CDR3 totals 13 residues. Germline CDR1 reads SGHTA; CDR2 reads FQGNSA. V shed 3 bases and J shed 10 bases, with 15 bases lying between them. The CDR3 region has the DNA TGTGCCAGCAGCTTTAATACAGGGATCGGAGCTTTCTTT. It codes for CASSFNTGIGAFF.

The gene calls are TRBV28 and TRBJ1-3; D ambiguous. Between the trimmed V and J ends, which lost 1 base and 4 bases, there was a span of 14 bases. From germline, CDR1 is MDHEN and CDR2 SYDVKM. The CDR3 runs 16 residues. The CDR3 reads CASSLLLGVSGNTIYF. The CDR3 DNA is TGTGCCAGCAGTTTATTACTTGGGGTTTCAGGAAACACCATATATTTT.

The rearrangement links TRBV9 to TRBJ1-6; D possibly corresponds to TRBD1 (6 bases). This CDR3 comprises 16 residues. Per germline, CDR1 SGDLS and CDR2 YYNGEE. V lost 3 bases to trimming and J lost 5 bases, with 15 bases between them. The CDR3 DNA sequence: TGTGCCAGCAGCGCACGGGGACAAAGCGATAATTCACCCCTCCACTTT. Its protein is CASSARGQSDNSPLHF. Supplemented by reference TRBV9 and TRBJ1-6, the full variable domain reads DSGVTQTPKHLITATGQRVTLRCSPRSGDLSVYWYQQSLDQGLQFLIQYYNGEERAKGNILERFSAQQFPDLHSELNLSSLELGDSALYFCASSARGQSDNSPLHFGNGTRLTVT.

J is TRBJ2-7 and V is TRBV6-5; D gene unclear. V was shortened by 0 bases and J by 2 bases, with 11 bases between the two germline ends. The CDR3 spans 15 residues. Germline lookup yields CDR1 MNHEY and CDR2 SVGAGI. The CDR3 reads CASSYSSQAAYEQYF. Here the CDR3 DNA reads TGTGCCAGCAGTTACTCGAGTCAGGCGGCCTACGAGCAGTACTTC.

V usage is TRBV29-1 and J usage is TRBJ1-2, with no clear D. In germline, CDR1 is SQVTM, CDR2 ANQGSEA. The length of the CDR3 is 15 residues. The V and J ends lost 3 bases and 2 bases respectively, with 16 bases between them. The CDR3 bases are TGCAGCGTTGATGATAAGGAGCAGTCGAACTATGGCTACACCTTC. It yields the protein CSVDDKEQSNYGYTF.

This clone was seen a handful of times. This chain joins TRBV5-1 and TRBJ2-1; D is unresolved. The ends were cut back, 1 base at V and 0 bases at J, with 29 bases in the middle. This CDR3 comprises 22 residues. CDR1 is SGHRS and CDR2 is YFSETQ in the germline V gene. The CDR3 sequence is CASSLFNSFYLPTSSSYNEQFF. The CDR3 DNA is TGCGCCAGCAGCTTGTTTAACAGCTTCTACCTTCCGACTTCCAGCTCCTACAATGAGCAGTTCTTC.

The rearrangement uses TRBV21-1 and TRBJ2-3; the table's D call, TRBD2, has no DNA check behind it. TRBV21-1 is a known pseudogene. This CDR3 contains 17 residues. CDR3 loop: CASSKSRLAGGQDTQYF. CDR3 sequence (DNA): TGTGCCAGCAGCAAGTCGCGTTTGGCGGGGGGACAAGATACGCAGTATTTT.

This clone was picked up one time. The rearrangement joins TRBV14 to TRBJ2-7; D call uncertain. Trimming shortened V by 4 bases and J by 1 base, and 17 bases separated the two germline ends. Germline V gene data show CDR1 as SGHDN and CDR2 as FVKESK. The CDR3 covers 16 residues. The CDR3 protein is CASSPRPKSGSYEQYF. The CDR3 nucleotides are TGTGCCAGCAGCCCAAGACCGAAGTCCGGATCCTACGAGCAGTACTTC. The variable domain in full, completed from reference TRBV14 and TRBJ2-7, reads EAGVTQFPSHSVIEKGQTVTLRCDPISGHDNLYWYRRVMGKEIKFLLHFVKESKQDESGMPNNRFLAERTGGTYSTLKVQPAELEDSGVYFCASSPRPKSGSYEQYFGPGTRLTVT.

The chain recombines TRBV4-1 with TRBJ2-3; D may be TRBD1 or TRBD2 (7 bases each). Germline CDR1 is MGHRA and CDR2 is YSYEKL. The V gene lost 0 bases and the J gene lost 2 bases, with 18 bases spanning the gap. The CDR3 runs 18 residues. The CDR3 nucleotides are TGCGCCAGCAGCCAAGACCCCCCGACAGGGACTATCACAGATACGCAGTATTTT. This encodes CASSQDPPTGTITDTQYF.

This clone appeared a single time. In the same sample, other DNA sequences code for this CDR3. The CDR3 DNA sequence: TGTGCCAGCAGCTTGTCACTAGCGGGAGCCTACAATGAGCAGTTCTTC. It encodes CASSLSLAGAYNEQFF. The genes are TRBV7-9 and TRBJ2-1; 11 bases map to TRBD2. V lost 3 bases and J lost 2; bases outside the gene matches: 3. There are 16 residues in the CDR3. Germline values: CDR1 SEHNR, CDR2 FQNEAQ (reference sequence).

In this sample, this clone turned up once. The CDR3 here is CASRTSGGLNEQFF. The CDR3 DNA reads TGTGCCAGCAGGACTAGCGGGGGGCTCAATGAGCAGTTCTTC. The chain uses TRBV6-6 and TRBJ2-1, with 13 positions matching TRBD2. Germline V gene sequence: CDR1 MNHNY, CDR2 SVGAGI (reference sequence). The V and J ends lost 6 bases and 6 bases, in that order; junction bases with no gene match: 2. The CDR3 totals 14 residues.

This CDR3 is CATSRDLGASTGELFF. Written as DNA, the CDR3 is TGTGCCACCAGCAGAGATCTTGGTGCCAGCACCGGGGAGCTGTTTTTT. The V and J genes are TRBV15 and TRBJ2-2; D call uncertain. The CDR3 sequence is 16 residues long. V dropped 0 bases and J dropped 4 bases, with 12 bases sitting between them. Germline values: CDR1 LNHNV, CDR2 YYDKDF (reference sequence).

This clone was found a few times. The chain recombines TRBV7-3 with TRBJ1-1; weak D call: TRBD1 (5 bases). The length of the CDR3 is 12 residues. From germline, CDR1 is SGHTA and CDR2 FQGTGA. Trimming pared 5 bases from V and 6 bases from J, leaving 10 bases between. CDR3 sequence (DNA): TGTGCCAGCAGCCCGGGGGGGGCTGAAGCTTTCTTT. Protein: CASSPGGAEAFF.

The V gene is TRBV6-6, the J gene TRBJ2-7; D is perhaps TRBD1 or TRBD2 (5 bases each). This CDR3 spans 13 amino acids. Germline CDR1 and CDR2: MNHNY and SVGAGI (reference sequence). Trimming cost V 4 bases and J 6 bases, with 13 bases left between them. This CDR3 reads CASSFPGTSEQYF. The CDR3 coding sequence is TGTGCCAGCAGTTTTCCCGGGACGAGCGAGCAGTACTTC.

V usage is TRBV4-3 and J usage is TRBJ2-1, with 8 bases matching TRBD2. CDR3 length: 17 residues. Germline trimming cut 0 bases from V and 4 bases from J; bases unmatched to any gene: 8. CDR1 is LGHNA, CDR2 YSLEER, per germline. The CDR3 sequence: CASSQEVRGGPYNEQFF. For the CDR3, the DNA is TGCGCCAGCAGCCAAGAGGTCCGGGGGGGCCCTTACAATGAGCAGTTCTTC.

V usage is TRBV5-4 and J usage is TRBJ2-2; D may be TRBD2 (6 bases). V was trimmed by 4 bases and J by 6 bases, leaving 22 bases between them. This CDR3 comprises 17 residues. Germline V gene lookup returns CDR1 SGHNT and CDR2 YYREEE (reference sequence). The CDR3 region has the DNA TGTGCCAGCAGCCCCGGAGTCCCGGGGGTCATGGCCGGGGAGCTGTTTTTT. Amino acids: CASSPGVPGVMAGELFF. Based on the CDR3 plus reference TRBV5-4 and TRBJ2-2, the full variable domain is ETGVTQSPTHLIKTRGQQVTLRCSSQSGHNTVSWYQQALGQGPQFIFQYYREEENGRGNFPPRFSGLQFPNYSSELNVNALELDDSALYLCASSPGVPGVMAGELFFGEGSRLTVL.

The chain recombines TRBV11-2 with TRBJ1-1; no definite D call. This CDR3 has 12 residues. Trimming pared 5 bases from V and 10 bases from J, leaving 14 bases between. Germline CDR1 is SGHAT and CDR2 is FQNNGV. The CDR3 DNA reads TGTGCCAGCAGCGAACACCGTTTGGGAGCTTTCTTT. It yields the protein CASSEHRLGAFF. Full variable domain (outside the CDR3, taken from reference TRBV11-2 and TRBJ1-1): EAGVAQSPRYKIIEKRQSVAFWCNPISGHATLYWYQQILGQGPKLLIQFQNNGVVDDSQLPKDRFSAERLKGVDSTLKIQPAKLEDSAVYLCASSEHRLGAFFGQGTRLTVV.

The chain is built from TRBV4-1 and TRBJ2-5; D not resolved. Trimming stripped 1 base from V and 3 bases from J, with 9 bases between. The CDR3 runs 14 residues. Germline loops: CDR1 MGHRA, CDR2 YSYEKL. Here the CDR3 reads CASSQGPQEETQYF. The CDR3 nucleotides are TGCGCCAGCAGCCAAGGGCCACAAGAAGAGACCCAGTACTTC.

The gene calls are TRBV28 and TRBJ1-3; D is perhaps TRBD1 (5 bases). Germline-derived CDR1 and CDR2 are MDHEN and SYDVKM. Trimming shortened V by 6 bases and J by 4 bases, and 13 bases separated the two germline ends. CDR3 size: 14 residues. CDR3 bases: TGTGCCAGCAGCCGGGGCCAGCCAGGAAACACCATATATTTT. It is translated as CASSRGQPGNTIYF.